These 2 T cell receptor beta chains originate from one sample sequenced in a study of blood T cells in healthy people across ages. Primers used in a second PCR of roughly 6 to 11 cycles were a sample-barcoded 5' primer and a J-beta primer mix. TCRdb ran MiXCR on the 5' RACE reads and lists one entry per CDR3 protein. The sample gives approximately 800,000 distinct CDR3 sequences, 62% of which show up once; 28% is in the top ten. What was sequenced was blood. These receptors all stem from a man aged 25 to 45 in good health.

The chain recombines TRBV6-6 with TRBJ1-5, with 10 bases lining up with TRBD1. Germline CDR1 MNHNY, CDR2 SVGAGI (reference sequence). The V and J ends lost 6 bases and 3 bases, in that order; junction bases with no gene match: 5. CDR3 size: 15 residues. CDR3: CASSRTGGDNQPQHF. In DNA, the CDR3 is TGTGCCAGCAGCCGGACAGGGGGGGACAATCAGCCCCAGCATTTT.

The CDR3 loop is CASSLAGRNNEQYF. The CDR3 coding sequence is TGTGCCAGCAGCTTAGCGGGTCGGAACAACGAGCAGTACTTC. The chain links TRBV7-8 to TRBJ2-7; D is unresolved. Trimming stripped 0 bases from V and 5 bases from J, with 11 bases between. The CDR3 is made up of 14 amino acids. The V gene's germline CDR1 is SGHVS and CDR2 FQNEAQ. The whole variable domain, filled in from reference TRBV7-8 and TRBJ2-7, reads GAGVSQSPRYKVAKRGQDVALRCDPISGHVSLFWYQQALGQGPEFLTYFQNEAQLDKSGLPSDRFFAERPEGSVSTLKIQRTQQEDSAVYLCASSLAGRNNEQYFGPGTRLTVT.